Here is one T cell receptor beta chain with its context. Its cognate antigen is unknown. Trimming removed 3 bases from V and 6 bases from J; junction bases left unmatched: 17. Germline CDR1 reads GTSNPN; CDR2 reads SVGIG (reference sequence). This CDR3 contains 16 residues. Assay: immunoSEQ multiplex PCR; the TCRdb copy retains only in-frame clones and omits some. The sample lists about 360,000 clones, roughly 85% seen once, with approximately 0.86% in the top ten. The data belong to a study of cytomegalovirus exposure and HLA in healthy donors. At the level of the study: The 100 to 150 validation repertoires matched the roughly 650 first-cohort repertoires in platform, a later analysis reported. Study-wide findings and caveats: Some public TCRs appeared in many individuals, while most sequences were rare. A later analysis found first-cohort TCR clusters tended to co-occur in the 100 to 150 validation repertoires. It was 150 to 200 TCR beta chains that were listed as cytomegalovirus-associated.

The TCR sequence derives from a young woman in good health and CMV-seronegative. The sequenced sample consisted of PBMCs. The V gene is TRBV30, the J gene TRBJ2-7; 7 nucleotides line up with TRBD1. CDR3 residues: CAWSKILQGFPTEQYF. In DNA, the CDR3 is TGTGCCTGGAGCAAAATTCTACAGGGGTTCCCTACCGAGCAGTACTTC.